Each of the 28 T cell receptor beta chains below was sequenced from the same sample in a study of T cell responses to AZD1222 COVID-19 vaccine. Profiling relied on immunoSEQ multiplex PCR, and the TCRdb table lists in-frame clones only, not all of them. The data hold 150,000 or so clones, with 90% to 95% observed a single time. The sample in question was peripheral blood, obtained on day 0 of AZD1222 vaccination. The receptors derive from an adult in good health.

The chain combines TRBV27 with TRBJ2-2; D uncertain. CDR1 is MNHEY, CDR2 SMNVEV, per germline (reference sequence). Trimming removed 2 bases from V and 2 bases from J, with 3 bases in between. This CDR3 has 13 residues. The CDR3 DNA sequence: TGTGCCAGCAGTTTACACAACACCGGGGAGCTGTTTTTT. Protein sequence: CASSLHNTGELFF.

This sequence joins TRBV11-3 and TRBJ1-6; 8 positions match TRBD1. The CDR3 consists of 15 residues. After removal of 4 bases from V and 14 bases from J, the junction contained 13 bases not matched to a gene. CDR1 is SGHNT, CDR2 YENEEA, per germline. The CDR3 loop reads CASSSGQGGVRTLHF. For the CDR3, the DNA is TGTGCCAGCAGCTCCGGACAGGGTGGGGTGAGGACCCTCCACTTT.

This clone was counted once. The CDR3 DNA follows: TGTGCCAGCAGTGACCAACCGGGGGGGGGCTATGGCTACACCTTC. This sequence encodes CASSDQPGGGYGYTF. The chain carries TRBV2 and TRBJ1-2; maybe TRBD1 (5 bases). Trimming took 3 bases from V and 4 from J, leaving 15 bases between them. The CDR3 totals 15 residues. Germline CDR1 is SNHLY and CDR2 is FYNNEI. Drawing the rest from reference TRBV2 and TRBJ1-2, the complete variable domain is EPEVTQTPSHQVTQMGQEVILRCVPISNHLYFYWYRQILGQKVEFLVSFYNNEISEKSEIFDDQFSVERPDGSNFTLKIRSTKLEDSAMYFCASSDQPGGGYGYTFGSGTRLTVV.

The chain has TRBV25-1 and TRBJ2-1, with D hard to call. Germline V lookup: CDR1 MGHDK, CDR2 SYGVNS. V was pared by 4 bases and J by 1 base, with 17 bases between. This CDR3 contains 17 residues. Here the CDR3 reads CASSAPIRSGSYNEQFF. CDR3 DNA: TGTGCCAGCAGTGCCCCTATTAGGTCAGGATCCTACAATGAGCAGTTCTTC.

This chain connects TRBV28 to TRBJ1-3; TRBD1 is a possible D gene (6 bases). V shed 5 bases and J shed 4 bases, with 15 bases lying between them. CDR1 is MDHEN, CDR2 SYDVKM, per germline. The CDR3 is made up of 15 amino acids. In nucleotides, the CDR3 is TGTGCCAGCAGTCCCCCGGGCAGGGGCGGAAACACCATATATTTT. Translating it yields CASSPPGRGGNTIYF.

The count of this clone is one. The rearrangement joins TRBV3-1 (or the pseudogene TRBV3-2) to TRBJ1-5; D unresolved. Germline CDR1 and CDR2: LGHDT and YNNKEL (reference sequence). V lost 2 bases and J lost 4, with 6 bases in between. CDR3 size: 13 residues. The CDR3, as DNA: TGTGCCAGCAGCCAATACGGGAATCAGCCCCAGCATTTT. The encoded protein is CASSQYGNQPQHF.

This clone was picked up one time. The genes are TRBV7-2 and TRBJ2-1, with D uncertain. The CDR3 runs to 14 residues. Between the trimmed V and J ends, which lost 1 base and 0 bases, there was a span of 4 bases. Germline CDR1 reads SGHTA; CDR2 reads FQGNSA. CDR3 DNA: TGTGCCAGCAGCTTAGAACCCTCCTACAATGAGCAGTTCTTC. Encoded protein: CASSLEPSYNEQFF.

The chain combines TRBV7-8 with TRBJ1-2; TRBD1 is a possible D gene (5 bases). There are 12 residues in the CDR3. V lost 5 bases, J lost 4 bases, and 8 bases lay in between. The germline CDR1 and CDR2 sequences are SGHVS and FQNEAQ. Here the CDR3 DNA reads TGTGCCAGCAGCCGGGACCGCTATGGCTACACCTTC. Amino acids: CASSRDRYGYTF.

The rearrangement joins TRBV13 to TRBJ2-7, with 14 nucleotides matching TRBD2. Germline V gene sequence: CDR1 PRHDT, CDR2 FYEKMQ (reference sequence). Trimming took 5 bases from V and 6 from J; bases not matched to a gene: 6. There are 15 residues in the CDR3. The DNA of the CDR3 is TGTGCCAGCAGCCCAGGGGGGACTAGCGGGAGCGAGCAGTACTTC. It codes for CASSPGGTSGSEQYF.

The count of this clone is one. The gene calls are TRBV6-5 and TRBJ2-7; 12 nucleotides match TRBD2. From germline, CDR1 is MNHEY and CDR2 SVGAGI. With 5 bases clipped from V and 5 bases from J, the junction kept 4 bases outside the gene matches. The CDR3 extends over 14 amino acids. CDR3 region: CASSLTSGSHEQYF. The CDR3 nucleotides are TGTGCCAGCAGTCTGACTAGCGGGAGCCACGAGCAGTACTTC.

The chain joins TRBV6-5 to TRBJ1-5; perhaps TRBD1 as D (6 bases). The CDR3 sequence is 15 residues long. Trimming shortened V by 6 bases and J by 5 bases, and 17 bases separated the two germline ends. CDR1 is MNHEY, CDR2 SVGAGI, per germline. Here the CDR3 reads CASSDTWGGHQPQHF. CDR3 nucleotide sequence: TGTGCCAGCAGCGATACATGGGGGGGGCATCAGCCCCAGCATTTT.

This chain uses TRBV27 with TRBJ1-1, with 7 nucleotides matching TRBD1. V gave up 2 bases and J gave up 6 bases; unmatched junction bases: 6. Germline CDR1 MNHEY, CDR2 SMNVEV (reference sequence). This CDR3 region has 14 residues. As DNA, the CDR3 is TGTGCCAGCAGTTTAGGGGGTCAGGGGGCTGAAGCTTTCTTT. Encoded protein: CASSLGGQGAEAFF.

The J gene is TRBJ1-2, the V gene TRBV24-1; D is ambiguous. Trimming left V 5 bases short and J 6 bases short, with 12 bases between. This CDR3 is built from 13 residues. CDR1 and CDR2 (germline): KGHDR, SFDVKD. The DNA of the CDR3 is TGTGCCACCAGTGGAATAGACAACGATGGCTACACCTTC. Translating it yields CATSGIDNDGYTF.

The rearrangement uses TRBV5-1 and TRBJ2-1; D is perhaps TRBD1 or TRBD2 (5 bases each). The germline gives CDR1 SGHRS, CDR2 YFSETQ. The CDR3 is 15 residues long. V was pared by 5 bases and J by 3 bases, with 15 bases between. The CDR3 DNA reads as TGCGCCAGCAGGTTTTTGGGGGTGATCTACAATGAGCAGTTCTTC. This sequence encodes CASRFLGVIYNEQFF.

The rearrangement joins TRBV4-1 to TRBJ2-3; 8 bases match TRBD2. V was clipped by 5 bases and J by 5 bases; unmatched bases: 3. CDR1 is MGHRA, CDR2 YSYEKL, per germline. There are 13 residues in the CDR3. DNA of the CDR3: TGCGCCAGCAGCGGCGGGGGGATAGATACGCAGTATTTT. Translating it yields CASSGGGIDTQYF.

V and J are TRBV19 and TRBJ1-1, with 8 nucleotides matching TRBD1. Germline V gene sequence: CDR1 LNHDA, CDR2 SQIVND (reference sequence). J gave up 4 bases and V 3 bases, and 1 base lay outside the gene matches. The CDR3 contains 13 residues. This CDR3 is CASSMTGATEAFF. The CDR3, as DNA: TGTGCCAGTAGTATGACAGGGGCCACTGAAGCTTTCTTT. Using reference TRBV19 and TRBJ1-1 for the parts outside the CDR3, the full variable domain is DGGITQSPKYLFRKEGQNVTLSCEQNLNHDAMYWYRQDPGQGLRLIYYSQIVNDFQKGDIAEGYSVSREKKESFPLTVTSAQKNPTAFYLCASSMTGATEAFFGQGTRLTVV.

The rearrangement links TRBV6-5 to TRBJ1-1; TRBD1 might be the D (6 bases). Germline CDR1 and CDR2: MNHEY and SVGAGI. CDR3 size: 16 residues. V lost 2 bases to trimming and J lost 0 bases, with 13 bases between them. Written as DNA, the CDR3 is TGTGCCAGCAGTTACACCCTAACAGGGATGAACACTGAAGCTTTCTTT. Translated, it gives CASSYTLTGMNTEAFF.

The chain recombines TRBV15 with TRBJ1-6, with D uncertain. Germline assignment: CDR1 LNHNV and CDR2 YYDKDF (reference sequence). This CDR3 contains 16 residues. Trimming stripped 0 bases from V and 12 bases from J, with 18 bases between. The CDR3 nucleotides read TGTGCCACCAGCAGAGATTCGTGGGGAGAAAGAAAACCCCTCCACTTT. Translated: CATSRDSWGERKPLHF. The full variable domain, its missing parts supplied by reference TRBV15 and TRBJ1-6, is DAMVIQNPRYQVTQFGKPVTLSCSQTLNHNVMYWYQQKSSQAPKLLFHYYDKDFNNEADTPDNFQSRRPNTSFCFLDIRSPGLGDTAMYLCATSRDSWGERKPLHFGNGTRLTVT.

The chain employs TRBV14 and TRBJ1-1, with D perhaps TRBD1 (6 bases). The CDR3 consists of 15 residues. Trimming pared 0 bases from V and 1 base from J, leaving 9 bases between. Germline CDR1 is SGHDN and CDR2 is FVKESK. The CDR3 loop reads CASSQDQGPNTEAFF. In DNA form, the CDR3 reads TGTGCCAGCAGCCAAGATCAGGGGCCGAACACTGAAGCTTTCTTT.

The chain is built from TRBV18 and TRBJ2-3; the D gene could be TRBD1 or TRBD2 (5 bases each). Germline V gene lookup returns CDR1 KGHSH and CDR2 LQKENI. V lost 3 bases to trimming and J lost 4 bases, with 11 bases between them. This CDR3 region has 14 residues. Written as DNA, the CDR3 is TGTGCCAGCTCACCTACCGGGACCCCAGATACGCAGTATTTT. Protein product: CASSPTGTPDTQYF.

V and J are TRBV4-3 and TRBJ1-4, with D tentatively TRBD1 (5 bases). The germline V gene has CDR1 LGHNA and CDR2 YSLEER. CDR3 length equals 17 residues. Between the trimmed V and J ends, which lost 0 bases and 4 bases, there was a span of 15 bases. The CDR3 here is CASSQERAGPYNEKLFF. The CDR3 DNA reads as TGCGCCAGCAGCCAAGAACGGGCAGGGCCCTATAATGAAAAACTGTTTTTT.

V and J are TRBV27 and TRBJ2-7; 7 bases align to TRBD1. CDR3 size: 13 residues. V shed 6 bases, J shed 3 bases, and the junction held 5 bases outside the gene matches. The V gene's germline CDR1 is MNHEY and CDR2 SMNVEV (reference sequence). CDR3 in amino acids: CASSRGFSYEQYF. DNA for the CDR3: TGTGCCAGCAGCAGGGGGTTTAGCTACGAGCAGTACTTC.

The chain uses TRBV7-2 and TRBJ2-7; a possible D gene is TRBD2 (6 bases). The germline CDR1 and CDR2 sequences are SGHTA and FQGNSA. Trimming took off 3 bases at V and 5 bases at J, with 17 bases between the two ends. This CDR3 has 15 residues. DNA for the CDR3: TGTGCCAGCAGCTTCGGTTTGGGGGGTGGCGACGAGCAGTACTTC. Translating it yields CASSFGLGGGDEQYF.

This rearrangement joins TRBV4-1 to TRBJ2-1; D is unresolved. The length of the CDR3 is 15 residues. CDR1 MGHRA and CDR2 YSYEKL come from the germline V gene. Trimming pared 1 base from V and 3 bases from J, leaving 10 bases between. CDR3: CASSQGALGYNEQFF. DNA for the CDR3: TGCGCCAGCAGCCAAGGGGCACTGGGCTACAATGAGCAGTTCTTC.

The chain combines TRBV3-1 (or the pseudogene TRBV3-2) with TRBJ1-5; tentative D call: TRBD1 (6 bases). This CDR3 spans 17 amino acids. Germline CDR1 reads LGHDT; CDR2 reads YNNKEL (reference sequence). Trimming removed 3 bases from V and 6 bases from J, with 21 bases in between. CDR3 residues: CASSQLRTGTTPQPQHF. DNA for the CDR3: TGTGCCAGCAGCCAGTTAAGAACCGGGACAACTCCTCAGCCCCAGCATTTT.

This chain uses TRBV27 with TRBJ1-5, with 7 nucleotides matching TRBD1. V was clipped by 5 bases and J by 6 bases; unmatched bases: 22. Germline assignment: CDR1 MNHEY and CDR2 SMNVEV (reference sequence). The CDR3 runs 19 residues. The CDR3 region has the DNA TGTGCCAGCAGTCCGATCCTAGGGACGAGGGGGCGCGTAGTTCAGCCCCAGCATTTT. It encodes CASSPILGTRGRVVQPQHF.

The chain is built from TRBV27 and TRBJ2-1; TRBD2 aligns across 11 bases. There are 15 residues in the CDR3. The V gene end was trimmed by 6 bases and the J gene end by 3 bases; junction bases not matched to a gene: 4. Germline CDR1 MNHEY, CDR2 SMNVEV (reference sequence). The CDR3 sequence is CASRYTSGSYNEQFF. CDR3 in DNA: TGTGCCAGCAGGTACACTAGCGGGAGCTACAATGAGCAGTTCTTC.

This clone was seen a few times. The chain is built from TRBV6-5 and TRBJ2-2; weak D call: TRBD2 (5 bases). Germline V CDR1 and CDR2: MNHEY, SVGAGI. The ends were cut back, 3 bases at V and 7 bases at J, with 12 bases in the middle. This CDR3 has 14 residues. In DNA form, the CDR3 reads TGTGCCAGCAGTTATAAGGTTGAGGGCGGGGAGCTGTTTTTT. It specifies CASSYKVEGGELFF.